One sample yielded the 12 T cell receptor beta chains listed below, sequenced in a study of cytomegalovirus exposure and HLA in healthy donors. PCR employed 60 Vbeta and 13 Jbeta primers. Profiled with immunoSEQ multiplex PCR; TCRdb holds only in-frame clones, not every one. This repertoire shows fewer than 150,000 clones, under 90% found once; its top ten account for approximately 8.8%. The material sequenced was PBMCs. The receptors shown here come from a female donor in good health and CMV-seropositive.

In its sample, this clone was seen once. This rearrangement joins TRBV19 to TRBJ1-5, with TRBD1 identical over 7 bases. Unmatched junction bases numbered 14, after V lost 5 bases and J lost 7 bases. The CDR3 contains 16 residues. Germline V gene data show CDR1 as LNHDA and CDR2 as SQIVND (reference sequence). This CDR3 reads CASSPTRTGRFQPQHF. CDR3 nucleotide sequence: TGTGCCAGTAGTCCCACCCGGACAGGTCGGTTCCAGCCCCAGCATTTT.

This rearrangement joins TRBV5-4 to TRBJ1-2, with 7 bases that match TRBD1. The CDR3 runs 13 residues. The germline V gene encodes CDR1 SGHNT and CDR2 YYREEE (reference sequence). The V and J ends lost 4 bases and 2 bases, in that order; junction bases with no gene match: 2. Here the CDR3 DNA reads TGTGCCAGCAGCGAGACAGGGAACTATGGCTACACCTTC. Protein product: CASSETGNYGYTF.

The chain employs TRBV19 and TRBJ1-5; D ambiguous. Trimming shortened V by 4 bases and J by 1 base, and 5 bases separated the two germline ends. Germline V lookup: CDR1 LNHDA, CDR2 SQIVND (reference sequence). The CDR3 has 13 residues. CDR3 DNA sequence: TGTGCCAGTAGTACTAGCAGCAATCAGCCCCAGCATTTT. Its translation: CASSTSSNQPQHF.

CDR3 nucleotide sequence: TGTGCCTGGAGTTCCTATCAAGAGACCCAGTACTTC. Translation: CAWSSYQETQYF. The rearrangement joins TRBV30 to TRBJ2-5; D call uncertain. The CDR3 totals 12 residues. V gave up 2 bases and J gave up 2 bases, with 6 bases separating them. Germline V lookup: CDR1 GTSNPN, CDR2 SVGIG (reference sequence).

This chain connects TRBV4-1 to TRBJ2-3; 13 bases map to TRBD2. Germline V gives CDR1 MGHRA, CDR2 YSYEKL. V shed 4 bases and J 0 bases; nucleotides not matched to a gene: 10. This CDR3 is built from 19 residues. The CDR3 loop reads CASSPWTSGGPTSTDTQYF. The CDR3, as DNA: TGCGCCAGCAGCCCCTGGACTAGCGGGGGCCCTACTAGCACAGATACGCAGTATTTT.

V usage is TRBV5-8 and J usage is TRBJ1-5; D ambiguous. The CDR3 loop spans 12 amino acids. Per the germline V gene, CDR1 is SGHTS and CDR2 is YDEGEE. V lost 0 bases to trimming and J lost 9 bases, with 7 bases between them. DNA for the CDR3: TGTGCCAGCAGCTTGGCTGGCCTGCCCCAGCATTTT. Protein sequence: CASSLAGLPQHF.

This rearrangement joins TRBV9 to TRBJ2-7; 10 positions match TRBD2. This CDR3 is built from 17 residues. The V gene end was trimmed by 3 bases and the J gene end by 1 base; junction bases not matched to a gene: 10. Germline V gene lookup returns CDR1 SGDLS and CDR2 YYNGEE. The CDR3 sequence: CASSGYDGTSVSYEQYF. CDR3 sequence (DNA): TGTGCCAGCAGCGGTTATGACGGGACTAGCGTTTCCTACGAGCAGTACTTC.

The CDR3 bases are TGTGCCAGCAGCTTAGAACTTCTCAGCACAGATACGCAGTATTTT. This encodes CASSLELLSTDTQYF. The V gene is TRBV7-2, the J gene TRBJ2-3; D gene unclear. The germline V gene has CDR1 SGHTA and CDR2 FQGNSA. Between the trimmed V and J ends, which lost 1 base and 0 bases, there was a span of 8 bases. CDR3 length: 15 amino acids.

This sequence joins TRBV14 and TRBJ1-1; D possibly corresponds to TRBD1 (5 bases). Germline values: CDR1 SGHDN, CDR2 FVKESK. CDR3 size: 14 residues. Trimming left V 3 bases short and J 1 base short, with 9 bases between. The CDR3 region has the DNA TGTGCCAGCAGCCAGGGGGGAAGGAACACTGAAGCTTTCTTT. This translates into CASSQGGRNTEAFF.

The V call is TRBV15, the J call TRBJ1-3, with TRBD1 as a possible D gene (6 bases). The germline V gene encodes CDR1 LNHNV and CDR2 YYDKDF (reference sequence). V was pared by 3 bases and J by 2 bases, with 11 bases between. The CDR3 length is 15 residues. In DNA form, the CDR3 reads TGTGCCACCAGCAGGACGGGGGGCCCTGGAAACACCATATATTTT. It is translated as CATSRTGGPGNTIYF.

The chain has TRBV5-4 and TRBJ2-5; D is unclear. The J call may be in error: the DNA end matches TRBJ2-7 better. CDR1 and CDR2 from the germline V gene are SGHNT and YYREEE (reference sequence). The CDR3 runs 15 residues. DNA for the CDR3: TGTGCCAGCAGCGTCGAACCCCAGGAAGCCTACGAGCAGTACTTC. This encodes CASSVEPQEAYEQYF.

This chain connects TRBV6-4 to TRBJ1-2; D is perhaps TRBD1 (5 bases). Trimming stripped 3 bases from V and 2 bases from J, with 10 bases between. The germline gives CDR1 MRHNA, CDR2 SNTAGT. The CDR3 spans 14 residues. CDR3 residues: CASSEGQGNYGYTF. CDR3 nucleotides: TGTGCCAGCAGTGAAGGTCAGGGAAACTATGGCTACACCTTC.